This T cell receptor beta chain was sequenced during a study of cytomegalovirus exposure and HLA in healthy donors. 60 Vbeta and 13 Jbeta primers were used in PCR. In the authors' workflow: Around 76 million unique TCR beta chains, some 11 million shared, were counted in a later analysis. The protocol was immunoSEQ multiplex PCR, while the TCRdb copy is restricted to in-frame clones and leaves out a portion. That table gives V, J and clone size, and the DNA gave D and trimming. The sample has over 150,000 clones; around 80% are singletons. Germline CDR1 is SGHAT and CDR2 is FQNNGV. The germline V and J ends were trimmed by 5 bases and 1 base, with 14 bases remaining between them. This CDR3 has 15 amino acids.

This chain links TRBV11-2 with TRBJ2-5; D is possibly TRBD2 (6 bases). This sequence was found in a man in his late teens or twenties in good health and CMV-seronegative. Sequencing input: PBMCs. Here the CDR3 reads CASSDSGTLQETQYF. The CDR3 bases are TGTGCCAGCAGCGATTCCGGGACTCTCCAAGAGACCCAGTACTTC.